The present entry profiles one TCR beta chain with its context. This clonotype was picked up many times. Its antigen target is currently unknown. Base-call qualities are not available, and no considerably larger clone is one nucleotide away. This sample stems from a study of regulatory T cells in long-lasting Graves disease (dated by TCRdb to the early 2020s). General notes on the study: Persistent Graves' disease was defined as persistently positive TSH receptor autoantibodies together with antithyroid drug treatment for over 5 years. Persistent Graves' disease patients were compared with newly diagnosed Graves' disease patients by peripheral blood TCR sequencing and RNA sequencing. A total of around 35 samples underwent TCR sequencing, from about 13 patients with persistent Graves' disease and some 20 patients with newly diagnosed Graves' disease. In the clinical cohort, patients with persistent Graves' disease had used antithyroid drugs for an average of approximately eleven years. The study was registered as a clinical trial and conducted in China. General study outcomes and caveats: TRBV28, TRBJ1-2 and TRBJ2-5 were preferentially used in persistent disease, while TRBV20-1 and TRBJ2-1 were favored in newly diagnosed disease. Because the primary lesion, thyroid tissue, could not be accessed, the study looked at peripheral blood alone. The authors acknowledged the small sample size as a limitation that may reduce accuracy. Sequencing and analysis were restricted to the TCR beta chain. More public clonotypes were shared among persistent patients (fewer than 3,000) than among newly diagnosed patients (approximately 930). Compared with newly diagnosed patients, persistent Graves' disease patients had lower TCR Shannon entropy and fewer highly expanded clones, which suggests clonal expansion.

The time point label of this sample denotes: persistent/refractory GD, antithyroid drugs over 5 years with positive TRAb. For both TCR sequencing and RNA sequencing, RNA was extracted from PBMCs using TRIzol. Graves' disease was diagnosed according to American Thyroid Association guidelines. Patients were recruited from an endocrinology department in Xi'an, China. Each patient gave around 9 milliliters of peripheral blood, collected in an EDTA anticoagulant tube. Ficoll Paque Plus density gradient separation was used to isolate PBMCs, and no further T cell sorting was performed. RNA quality was checked with an Agilent 2100 Bioanalyzer and agarose gel, and concentration with a NanoDrop 2000. Receptors were amplified or captured by multiplex PCR. Reads for this sample came from an Illumina HiSeq 4000. CDR3 regions were amplified by Arm-PCR with iRepertoire HTBI primers to construct TCR beta libraries. Before sequencing, the PCR products underwent gel purification. On the study's bioinformatics: Across samples, approximately 68 TRBV and 13 to 15 TRBJ segments were identified and used for gene usage analysis of CDR3 amino acid clonotypes. Filtered high-quality paired reads were merged into contigs using COPE and FqMerger. BLAST was used to align contigs to the IMGT TRBV, TRBD and TRBJ reference genes, and CDR3 was defined following IMGT. Highly expanded clones were defined as clonotypes with a frequency above 0.1%. Repertoire diversity was measured by Shannon entropy, and V-J evenness by the Gini coefficient. A clonotype was considered public if more than one individual shared it. The public reads were reprocessed in TCRdb via fastp at Q25 and MiXCR, keeping in-frame beta chains. Every entry covers one CDR3 protein and lists the most common genes and DNA from its rows. It is TCRdb's table, rather than the study itself, that gives the V and J calls and clone size. The sample table shows a few hundred thousand distinct CDR3 sequences, and 21% are seen once. The ten largest clonotypes hold more than 13% of the sample.

CDR1 is given as MNHEY and CDR2 as SVGAGI, both from the germline V gene. V was cut back by 0 bases and J by 4 bases, leaving a gap of 9 bases between them. The CDR3 goes from the cysteine to the phenylalanine over 14 residues. The CDR3 DNA has 42 bases and is translated from base 1. The sequencing here drew on peripheral blood mononuclear cells (PBMCs), taken when the disease was refractory, from a patient treated with antithyroid drugs. The TCR originated in a female donor with Graves disease. In this chain, TRBV6-5 is recombined with TRBJ1-2; possibly the D gene is TRBD1, per 6 matching bases. This receptor carries the CDR3 CASSYSQGTYGYTF. The DNA reads as follows: TGTGCCAGCAGTTACTCGCAGGGGACCTATGGCTACACCTTC.